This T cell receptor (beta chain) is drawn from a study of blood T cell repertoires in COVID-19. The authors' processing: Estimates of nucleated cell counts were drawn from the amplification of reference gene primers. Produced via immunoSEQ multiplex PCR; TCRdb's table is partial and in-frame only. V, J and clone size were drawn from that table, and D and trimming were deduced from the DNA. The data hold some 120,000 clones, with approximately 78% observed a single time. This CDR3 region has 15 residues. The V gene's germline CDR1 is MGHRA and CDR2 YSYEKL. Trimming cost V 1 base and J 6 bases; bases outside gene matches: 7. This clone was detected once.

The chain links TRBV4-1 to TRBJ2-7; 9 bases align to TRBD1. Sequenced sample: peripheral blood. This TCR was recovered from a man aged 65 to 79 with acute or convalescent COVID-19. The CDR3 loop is CASSQAGTGSAEQYF. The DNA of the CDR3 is TGCGCCAGCAGCCAAGCAGGGACAGGGTCAGCCGAGCAGTACTTC.